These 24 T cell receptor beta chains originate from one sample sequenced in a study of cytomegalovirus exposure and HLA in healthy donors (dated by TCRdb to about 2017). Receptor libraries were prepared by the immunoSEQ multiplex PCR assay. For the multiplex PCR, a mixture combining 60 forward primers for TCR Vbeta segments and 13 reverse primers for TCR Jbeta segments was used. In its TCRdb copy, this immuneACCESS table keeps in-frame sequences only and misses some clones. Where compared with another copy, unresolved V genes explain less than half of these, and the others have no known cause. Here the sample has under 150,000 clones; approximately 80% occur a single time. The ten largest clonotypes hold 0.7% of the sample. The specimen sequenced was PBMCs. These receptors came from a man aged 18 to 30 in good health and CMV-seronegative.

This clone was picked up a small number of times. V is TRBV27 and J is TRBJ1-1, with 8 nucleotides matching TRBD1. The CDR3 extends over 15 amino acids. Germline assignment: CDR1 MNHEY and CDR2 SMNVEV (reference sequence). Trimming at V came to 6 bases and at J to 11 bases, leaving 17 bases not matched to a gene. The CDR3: CASRQLNGQGASAFF. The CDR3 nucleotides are TGTGCCAGCAGACAACTCAATGGGCAGGGGGCTTCGGCTTTCTTT.

CDR3 bases: TGTGCCAGCAGCTTAGTATTAAGGACTGCGAACACCGGGGAGCTGTTTTTT. This gives the protein CASSLVLRTANTGELFF. The chain employs TRBV7-9 and TRBJ2-2; tentative D call: TRBD2 (5 bases). Germline CDR1 reads SEHNR; CDR2 reads FQNEAQ (reference sequence). Trimming cost V 1 base and J 0 bases, with 12 bases left between them. The CDR3 has 17 residues.

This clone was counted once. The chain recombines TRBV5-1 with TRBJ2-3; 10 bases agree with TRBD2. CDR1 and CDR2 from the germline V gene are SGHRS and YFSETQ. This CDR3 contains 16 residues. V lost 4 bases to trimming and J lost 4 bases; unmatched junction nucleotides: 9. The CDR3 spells CASSLPGLAKADTQYF. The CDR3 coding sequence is TGCGCCAGCAGCCTCCCGGGACTAGCGAAAGCAGATACGCAGTATTTT. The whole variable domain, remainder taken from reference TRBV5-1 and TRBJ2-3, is KAGVTQTPRYLIKTRGQQVTLSCSPISGHRSVSWYQQTPGQGLQFLFEYFSETQRNKGNFPGRFSGRQFSNSRSEMNVSTLELGDSALYLCASSLPGLAKADTQYFGPGTRLTVL.

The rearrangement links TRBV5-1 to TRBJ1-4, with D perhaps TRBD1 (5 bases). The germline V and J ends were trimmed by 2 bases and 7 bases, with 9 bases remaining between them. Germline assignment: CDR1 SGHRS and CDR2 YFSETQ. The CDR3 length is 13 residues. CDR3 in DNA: TGCGCCAGCAGCTTTTCAGGGTTTGAAAAACTGTTTTTT. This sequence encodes CASSFSGFEKLFF.

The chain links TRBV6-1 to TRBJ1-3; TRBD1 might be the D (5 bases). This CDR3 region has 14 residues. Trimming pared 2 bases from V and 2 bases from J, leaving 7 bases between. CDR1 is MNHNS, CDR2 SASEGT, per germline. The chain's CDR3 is CASSELTAGNTIYF. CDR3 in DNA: TGTGCCAGCAGTGAACTGACAGCTGGAAACACCATATATTTT.

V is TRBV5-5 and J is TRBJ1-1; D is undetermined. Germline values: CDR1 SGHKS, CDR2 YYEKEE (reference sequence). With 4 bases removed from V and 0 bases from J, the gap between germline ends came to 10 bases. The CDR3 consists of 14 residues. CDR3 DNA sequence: TGTGCCAGCAGCATCCTATTCATGAACACTGAAGCTTTCTTT. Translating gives CASSILFMNTEAFF.

This chain's CDR3 is CASSFTYRSSNTEAFF. In DNA, the CDR3 is TGTGCCAGCAGCTTTACATACAGGAGCTCGAACACTGAAGCTTTCTTT. The chain uses TRBV11-2 and TRBJ1-1; weak D call: TRBD1 (5 bases). The CDR3 contains 16 residues. The V and J ends lost 3 bases and 1 base respectively, with 15 bases between them. CDR1 is SGHAT and CDR2 is FQNNGV in the germline V gene. The full variable domain, with the rest looked up from reference TRBV11-2 and TRBJ1-1, is EAGVAQSPRYKIIEKRQSVAFWCNPISGHATLYWYQQILGQGPKLLIQFQNNGVVDDSQLPKDRFSAERLKGVDSTLKIQPAKLEDSAVYLCASSFTYRSSNTEAFFGQGTRLTVV.

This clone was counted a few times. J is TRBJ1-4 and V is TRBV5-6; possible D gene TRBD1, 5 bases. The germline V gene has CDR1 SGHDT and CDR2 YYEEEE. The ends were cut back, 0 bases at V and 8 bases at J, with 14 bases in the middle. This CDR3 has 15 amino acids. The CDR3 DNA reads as TGTGCCAGCAGCTTGGCGTCCAGGGTAGGCGAAAAACTGTTTTTT. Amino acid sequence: CASSLASRVGEKLFF.

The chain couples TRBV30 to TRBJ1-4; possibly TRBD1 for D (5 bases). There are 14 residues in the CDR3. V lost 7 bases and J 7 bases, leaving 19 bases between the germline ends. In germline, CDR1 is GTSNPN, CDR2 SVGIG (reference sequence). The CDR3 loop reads CALDNQLGGEKLFF. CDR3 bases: TGTGCCTTGGACAACCAGTTGGGGGGTGAAAAACTGTTTTTT.

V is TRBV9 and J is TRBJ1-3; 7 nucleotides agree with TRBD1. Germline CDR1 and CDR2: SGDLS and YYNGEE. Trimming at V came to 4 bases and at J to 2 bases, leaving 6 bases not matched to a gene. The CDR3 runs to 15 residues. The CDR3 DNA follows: TGTGCCAGCAGCCCAGGGGGGATTACTGGAAACACCATATATTTT. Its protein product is CASSPGGITGNTIYF.

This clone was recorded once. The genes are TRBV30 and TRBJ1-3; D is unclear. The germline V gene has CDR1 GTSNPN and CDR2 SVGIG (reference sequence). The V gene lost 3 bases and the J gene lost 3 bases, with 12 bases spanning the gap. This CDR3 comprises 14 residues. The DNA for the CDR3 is TGTGCCTGGAGGAGCTCCGGAGATGGAAACACCATATATTTT. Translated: CAWRSSGDGNTIYF.

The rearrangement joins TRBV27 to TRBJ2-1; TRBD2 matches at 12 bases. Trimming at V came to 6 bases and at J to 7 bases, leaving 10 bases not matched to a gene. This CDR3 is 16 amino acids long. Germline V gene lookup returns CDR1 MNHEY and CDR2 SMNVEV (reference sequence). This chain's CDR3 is CASSPILAGGRNEQFF. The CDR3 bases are TGTGCCAGCAGCCCTATCCTAGCGGGGGGGCGGAATGAGCAGTTCTTC.

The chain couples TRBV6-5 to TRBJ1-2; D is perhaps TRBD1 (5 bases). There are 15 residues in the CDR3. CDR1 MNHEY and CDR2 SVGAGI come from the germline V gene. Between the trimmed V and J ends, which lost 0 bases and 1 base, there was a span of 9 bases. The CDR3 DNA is TGTGCCAGCAGTTACTCTGGGGGGAATAACTATGGCTACACCTTC. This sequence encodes CASSYSGGNNYGYTF.

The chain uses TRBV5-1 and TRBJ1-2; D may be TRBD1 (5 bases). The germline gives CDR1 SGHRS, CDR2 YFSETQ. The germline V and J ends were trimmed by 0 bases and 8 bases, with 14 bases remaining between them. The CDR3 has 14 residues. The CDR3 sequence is CASSLDGTSRGYTF. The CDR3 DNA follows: TGCGCCAGCAGCTTGGACGGGACTTCAAGGGGCTACACCTTC.

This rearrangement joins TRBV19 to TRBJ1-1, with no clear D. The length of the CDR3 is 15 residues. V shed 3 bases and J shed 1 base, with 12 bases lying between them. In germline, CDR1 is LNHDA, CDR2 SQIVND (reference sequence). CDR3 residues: CASSIWAERNTEAFF. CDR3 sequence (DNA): TGTGCCAGTAGTATCTGGGCTGAGAGGAACACTGAAGCTTTCTTT.

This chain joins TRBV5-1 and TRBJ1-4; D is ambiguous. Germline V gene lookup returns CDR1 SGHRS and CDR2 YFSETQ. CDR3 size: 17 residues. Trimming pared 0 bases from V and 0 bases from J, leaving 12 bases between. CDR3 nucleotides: TGCGCCAGCAGCTTGGGGGCCGGGAGTTCAACTAATGAAAAACTGTTTTTT. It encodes CASSLGAGSSTNEKLFF.

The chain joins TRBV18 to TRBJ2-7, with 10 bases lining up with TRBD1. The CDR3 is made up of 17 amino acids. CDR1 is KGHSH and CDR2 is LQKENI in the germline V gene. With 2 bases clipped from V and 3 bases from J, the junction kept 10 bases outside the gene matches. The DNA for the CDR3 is TGTGCCAGCTCACCATCTCTAATACGGGACAGGGGCTACGAGCAGTACTTC. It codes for CASSPSLIRDRGYEQYF.

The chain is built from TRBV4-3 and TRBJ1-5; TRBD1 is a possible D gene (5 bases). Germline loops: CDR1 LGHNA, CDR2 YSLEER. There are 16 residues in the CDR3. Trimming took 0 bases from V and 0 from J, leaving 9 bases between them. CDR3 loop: CASSQERGLSNQPQHF. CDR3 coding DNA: TGCGCCAGCAGCCAAGAAAGGGGCCTTAGCAATCAGCCCCAGCATTTT.

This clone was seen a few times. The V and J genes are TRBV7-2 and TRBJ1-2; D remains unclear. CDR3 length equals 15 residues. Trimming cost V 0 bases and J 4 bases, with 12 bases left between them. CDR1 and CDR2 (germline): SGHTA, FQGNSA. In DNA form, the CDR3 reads TGTGCCAGCAGCTTAGCGGCAATGGGGAGCTATGGCTACACCTTC. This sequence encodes CASSLAAMGSYGYTF.

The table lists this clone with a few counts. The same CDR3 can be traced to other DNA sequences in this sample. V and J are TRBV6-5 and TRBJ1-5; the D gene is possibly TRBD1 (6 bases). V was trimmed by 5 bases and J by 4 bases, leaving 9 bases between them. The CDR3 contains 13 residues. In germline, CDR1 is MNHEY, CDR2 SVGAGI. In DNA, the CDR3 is TGTGCCAGCAGTGGACAGCAGAATCAGCCCCAGCATTTT. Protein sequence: CASSGQQNQPQHF.

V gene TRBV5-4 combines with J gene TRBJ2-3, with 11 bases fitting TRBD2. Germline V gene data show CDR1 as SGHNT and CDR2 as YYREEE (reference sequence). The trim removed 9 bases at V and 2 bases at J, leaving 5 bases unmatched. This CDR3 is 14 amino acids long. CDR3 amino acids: CAISGGANTDTQYF. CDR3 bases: TGTGCCATTAGCGGGGGGGCCAACACAGATACGCAGTATTTT.

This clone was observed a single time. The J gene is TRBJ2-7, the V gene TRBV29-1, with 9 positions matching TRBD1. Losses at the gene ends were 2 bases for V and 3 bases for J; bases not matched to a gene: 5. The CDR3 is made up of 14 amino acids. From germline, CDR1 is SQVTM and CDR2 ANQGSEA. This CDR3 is CSVEMTGGFYEQYF. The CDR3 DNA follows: TGCAGCGTTGAAATGACAGGGGGTTTCTACGAGCAGTACTTC.

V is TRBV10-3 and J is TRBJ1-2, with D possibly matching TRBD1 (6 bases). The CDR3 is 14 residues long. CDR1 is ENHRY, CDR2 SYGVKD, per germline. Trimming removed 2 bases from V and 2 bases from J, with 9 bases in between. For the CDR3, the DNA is TGTGCCATCAGTGAGCCAGGGACAAACTATGGCTACACCTTC. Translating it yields CAISEPGTNYGYTF.

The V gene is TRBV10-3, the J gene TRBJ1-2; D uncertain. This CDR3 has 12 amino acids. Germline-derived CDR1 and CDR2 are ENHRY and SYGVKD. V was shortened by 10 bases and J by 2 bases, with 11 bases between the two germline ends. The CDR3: CATLGGNYGYTF. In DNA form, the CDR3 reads TGTGCCACCTTGGGAGGGAACTATGGCTACACCTTC.